Below are 21 T cell receptor beta chains sequenced from a single sample in a study of blood T cell repertoires in COVID-19. Sequenced by immunoSEQ multiplex PCR; TCRdb stores in-frame clones only, minus some. Among around 250,000 clones listed, about four fifths were seen once. The material sequenced was peripheral blood. The source of these receptors is a man aged 45-65 years with active or convalescent COVID-19.

This chain joins TRBV6-6 and TRBJ2-2, with 11 bases that match TRBD2. Unmatched junction bases numbered 3, after V lost 0 bases and J lost 6 bases. The germline V gene encodes CDR1 MNHNY and CDR2 SVGAGI (reference sequence). The CDR3 contains 16 residues. The CDR3 sequence is CASSYSTSGAAGELFF. CDR3 coding DNA: TGTGCCAGCAGTTACTCGACTAGCGGGGCGGCCGGGGAGCTGTTTTTT.

The chain recombines TRBV29-1 with TRBJ2-4; no firm D call. V shed 7 bases and J shed 5 bases, with 9 bases lying between them. Germline V gene data show CDR1 as SQVTM and CDR2 as ANQGSEA. CDR3 length: 11 residues. CDR3 sequence (DNA): TGCAGCGCCCGTAGAGAAAACATTCAGTACTTC. This sequence encodes CSARRENIQYF.

This chain links TRBV27 with TRBJ2-7, with 9 bases lining up with TRBD2. The CDR3 extends over 17 amino acids. V was clipped by 5 bases and J by 1 base; unmatched bases: 12. CDR1 and CDR2 (germline): MNHEY, SMNVEV (reference sequence). In DNA form, the CDR3 reads TGTGCCAGCAGTACTCAGGAAGGTAGCGGGGGTTCCTACGAGCAGTACTTC. Its protein is CASSTQEGSGGSYEQYF.

The V call is TRBV6-5, the J call TRBJ2-1; maybe TRBD1 (5 bases). Trimming pared 8 bases from V and 4 bases from J, leaving 12 bases between. The CDR3 has 13 residues. Germline CDR1 MNHEY, CDR2 SVGAGI. The CDR3 loop reads CASSMGRYNEQFF. The CDR3 DNA reads as TGTGCCAGCTCCATGGGGCGTTACAATGAGCAGTTCTTC.

The V gene is TRBV7-8, the J gene TRBJ1-4, with a tentative D call TRBD1 (6 bases). The CDR3 has 17 amino acids. Trimming shortened V by 6 bases and J by 0 bases, and 17 bases separated the two germline ends. CDR1 and CDR2 (germline): SGHVS, FQNEAQ. CDR3 DNA: TGTGCCAGCAGGAATAGCAGGGGATTTGCAACTAATGAAAAACTGTTTTTT. This encodes CASRNSRGFATNEKLFF.

The chain links TRBV28 to TRBJ2-2, with 8 bases lining up with TRBD1. The J segment lost 8 bases and the V segment lost 2 bases, leaving 4 bases of the junction unmatched. Per the germline V gene, CDR1 is MDHEN and CDR2 is SYDVKM. This CDR3 region has 14 residues. The DNA for the CDR3 is TGTGCCAGCAGTTTAACCGGGACAGGAGGGGAGCTGTTTTTT. Translated, it gives CASSLTGTGGELFF.

The chain has TRBV9 and TRBJ2-3; unclear D gene. This CDR3 contains 13 residues. Germline V gives CDR1 SGDLS, CDR2 YYNGEE. With 3 bases removed from V and 5 bases from J, the gap between germline ends came to 10 bases. The DNA for the CDR3 is TGTGCCAGCAGCGGGGCAGTTCAAGATACGCAGTATTTT. Protein sequence: CASSGAVQDTQYF.

This clone was detected only once. CDR3 nucleotide sequence: TGTGCCAGCCGGGACAGGGAAGACTTTCAGCCCCAGCATTTT. Translation: CASRDREDFQPQHF. The chain is built from TRBV28 and TRBJ1-5; 9 bases fit TRBD1. The V gene's germline CDR1 is MDHEN and CDR2 SYDVKM. V lost 8 bases, J lost 6 bases, and 8 bases stayed unmatched. The CDR3 covers 14 residues.

The chain recombines TRBV5-4 with TRBJ2-2; 12 positions match TRBD2. The CDR3 has 16 amino acids. V lost 4 bases to trimming and J lost 7 bases; unmatched junction nucleotides: 8. Looked up from germline, CDR1 is SGHNT and CDR2 is YYREEE (reference sequence). CDR3 residues: CASSGRLAGDNGELFF. CDR3 sequence (DNA): TGTGCCAGCAGCGGACGACTAGCGGGGGATAACGGGGAGCTGTTTTTT.

The chain combines TRBV3-1 (or the pseudogene TRBV3-2) with TRBJ1-1; TRBD1 is a possible D gene (6 bases). The CDR3 length is 13 residues. Trimming shortened V by 1 base and J by 11 bases, and 14 bases separated the two germline ends. Germline V CDR1 and CDR2: LGHDT, YNNKEL (reference sequence). CDR3 nucleotide sequence: TGTGCCAGCAGCCAAGCGGGGGGGAGGGGGGCTTTCTTT. This codes for CASSQAGGRGAFF.

This chain connects TRBV7-9 to TRBJ1-5; perhaps TRBD1 as D (5 bases). Trimming pared 2 bases from V and 7 bases from J, leaving 9 bases between. This CDR3 comprises 13 residues. Germline CDR1 and CDR2: SEHNR and FQNEAQ (reference sequence). Written as DNA, the CDR3 is TGTGCCAGCAGCTTAACCGACAGACAGCCCCAGCATTTT. Residues: CASSLTDRQPQHF.

This sequence joins TRBV6-1 and TRBJ1-1; D is uncertain. Germline V CDR1 and CDR2: MNHNS, SASEGT. Trimming cost V 2 bases and J 9 bases, with 7 bases left between them. This CDR3 is 11 amino acids long. The CDR3 loop reads CASSEPPKAFF. In nucleotides, the CDR3 is TGTGCCAGCAGTGAACCCCCCAAAGCTTTCTTT.

In DNA, the CDR3 is TGTGCCTTCACCCCGACAGGTTTAGATCAGCCCCAGCATTTT. It is translated as CAFTPTGLDQPQHF. The chain is built from TRBV30 and TRBJ1-5; D may be TRBD1 (6 bases). The germline V gene has CDR1 GTSNPN and CDR2 SVGIG (reference sequence). Trimming took 7 bases from V and 5 from J, leaving 18 bases between them. This CDR3 contains 14 residues.

The chain recombines TRBV5-1 with TRBJ1-2, with unresolved D. This CDR3 is built from 15 residues. Germline assignment: CDR1 SGHRS and CDR2 YFSETQ. With 4 bases removed from V and 7 bases from J, the gap between germline ends came to 20 bases. CDR3: CASSPAGSLASGYTF. The DNA of the CDR3 is TGCGCCAGCAGCCCCGCCGGGTCACTAGCAAGTGGCTACACCTTC.

The chain carries TRBV6-5 and TRBJ2-3; D perhaps matches TRBD1 (5 bases). The CDR3 spans 14 residues. Trimming removed 6 bases at V and 6 bases at J, with 16 bases between. CDR1 is MNHEY and CDR2 is SVGAGI in the germline V gene. The CDR3 coding sequence is TGTGCCAGCAGCCACCGGACATTGGGGGATACGCAGTATTTT. Translation: CASSHRTLGDTQYF.

The chain is built from TRBV10-3 and TRBJ2-1; 13 bases fit TRBD2. Losses at the gene ends were 6 bases for V and 10 bases for J; bases not matched to a gene: 12. The CDR3 extends over 16 amino acids. The germline gives CDR1 ENHRY, CDR2 SYGVKD. The CDR3 region is CAISDGTSGERGEQFF. Written as DNA, the CDR3 is TGTGCCATCAGCGACGGGACTAGCGGGGAGAGGGGGGAGCAGTTCTTC.

The chain carries TRBV6-5 and TRBJ1-5; D unresolved. The length of the CDR3 is 14 residues. Germline CDR1 and CDR2: MNHEY and SVGAGI. Trimming shortened V by 6 bases and J by 1 base, and 10 bases separated the two germline ends. The CDR3, as DNA: TGTGCCAGCAGCACCGTGAGAAGCAATCAGCCCCAGCATTTT. Protein sequence: CASSTVRSNQPQHF.

Details on this clone: This specimen includes other DNA sequences encoding the same CDR3. The rearrangement uses TRBV7-2 and TRBJ2-5, with TRBD1 as a possible D gene (6 bases). CDR3 length: 15 amino acids. With 1 base removed from V and 2 bases from J, the gap between germline ends came to 11 bases. Germline V gene data show CDR1 as SGHTA and CDR2 as FQGNSA. CDR3 region: CASSLVAGEQETQYF. The CDR3 bases are TGTGCCAGCAGCTTAGTCGCAGGGGAACAAGAGACCCAGTACTTC.

V usage is TRBV5-6 and J usage is TRBJ1-1; D gene uncertain. Per germline, CDR1 SGHDT and CDR2 YYEEEE. This CDR3 is built from 12 residues. The ends were cut back, 0 bases at V and 4 bases at J, with 4 bases in the middle. The CDR3 region has the DNA TGTGCCAGCAGCTTGGGTATCACTGAAGCTTTCTTT. Amino acids: CASSLGITEAFF.

The V and J genes are TRBV28 and TRBJ2-1; D remains ambiguous. Trimming shortened V by 3 bases and J by 4 bases, and 7 bases separated the two germline ends. The CDR3 is 13 residues long. Per the germline V gene, CDR1 is MDHEN and CDR2 is SYDVKM. The CDR3 loop reads CASSLAGYNEQFF. CDR3 in DNA: TGTGCCAGCAGTTTGGCAGGATACAATGAGCAGTTCTTC.

The chain has TRBV7-2 and TRBJ2-7, with D possibly TRBD1 on 5 matching bases. V gave up 2 bases and J gave up 6 bases, with 8 bases separating them. This CDR3 is built from 12 residues. From germline, CDR1 is SGHTA and CDR2 FQGNSA. DNA of the CDR3: TGTGCCAGCAGCTTACCCCAGGGCGAGCAGTACTTC. Protein: CASSLPQGEQYF.